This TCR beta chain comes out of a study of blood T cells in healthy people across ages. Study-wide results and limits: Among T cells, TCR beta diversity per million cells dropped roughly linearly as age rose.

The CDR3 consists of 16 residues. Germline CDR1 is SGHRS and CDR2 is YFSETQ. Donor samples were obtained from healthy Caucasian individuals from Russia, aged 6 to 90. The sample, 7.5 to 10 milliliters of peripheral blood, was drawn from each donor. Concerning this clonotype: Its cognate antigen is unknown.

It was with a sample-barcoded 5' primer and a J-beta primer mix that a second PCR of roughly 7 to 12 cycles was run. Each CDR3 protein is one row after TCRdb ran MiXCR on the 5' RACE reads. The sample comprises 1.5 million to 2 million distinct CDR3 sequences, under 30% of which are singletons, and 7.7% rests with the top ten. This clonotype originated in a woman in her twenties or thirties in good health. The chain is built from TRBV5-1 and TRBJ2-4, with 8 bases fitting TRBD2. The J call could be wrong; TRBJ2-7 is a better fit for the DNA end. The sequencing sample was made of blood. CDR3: CASSPKDGRGGYEQYF. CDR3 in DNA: TGCGCCAGTAGCCCCAAGGACGGGAGGGGGGGGTACGAGCAGTACTTC.